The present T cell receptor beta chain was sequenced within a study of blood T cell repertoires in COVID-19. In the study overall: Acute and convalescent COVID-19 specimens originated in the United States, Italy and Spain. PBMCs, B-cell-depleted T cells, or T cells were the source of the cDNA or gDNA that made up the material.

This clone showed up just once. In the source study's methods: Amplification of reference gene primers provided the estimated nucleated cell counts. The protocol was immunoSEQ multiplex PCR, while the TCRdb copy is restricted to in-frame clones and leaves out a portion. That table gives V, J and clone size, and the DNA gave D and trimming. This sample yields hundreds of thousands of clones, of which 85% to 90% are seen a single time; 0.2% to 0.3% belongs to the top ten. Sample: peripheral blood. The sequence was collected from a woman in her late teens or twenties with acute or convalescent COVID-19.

This CDR3 is CASGQGAGTGELFF. CDR3 coding DNA: TGTGCCAGCGGCCAGGGGGCGGGCACCGGGGAGCTGTTTTTT. This chain uses TRBV2 with TRBJ2-2, with 8 bases that match TRBD1. Germline CDR1 reads SNHLY; CDR2 reads FYNNEI. V trimming: 8 bases; J trimming: 4 bases; junction bases outside the gene matches: 6. The CDR3 length is 14 residues.